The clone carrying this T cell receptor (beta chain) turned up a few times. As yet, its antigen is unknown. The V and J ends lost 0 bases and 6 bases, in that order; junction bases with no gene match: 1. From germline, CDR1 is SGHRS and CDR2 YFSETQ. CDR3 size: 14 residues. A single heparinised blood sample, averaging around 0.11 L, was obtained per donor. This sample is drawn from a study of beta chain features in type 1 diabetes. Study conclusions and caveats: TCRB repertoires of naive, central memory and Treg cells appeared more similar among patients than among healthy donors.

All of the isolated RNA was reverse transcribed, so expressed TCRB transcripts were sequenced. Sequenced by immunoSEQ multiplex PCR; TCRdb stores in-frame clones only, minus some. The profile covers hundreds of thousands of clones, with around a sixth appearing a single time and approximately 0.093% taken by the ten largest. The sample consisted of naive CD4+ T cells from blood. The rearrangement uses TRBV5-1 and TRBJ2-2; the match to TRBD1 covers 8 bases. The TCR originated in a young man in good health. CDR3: CASSLEQGAGELFF. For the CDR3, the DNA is TGCGCCAGCAGCTTGGAACAGGGGGCCGGGGAGCTGTTTTTT.